These 30 T cell receptor beta chains were all obtained from the same sample, sequenced in a study of cytomegalovirus exposure and HLA in healthy donors. PCR used 60 Vbeta primers and 13 Jbeta primers. Repertoires were generated with immunoSEQ multiplex PCR, while TCRdb's copy carries only in-frame clones and drops some. The data show about 130,000 clones, 60% to 80% seen once. Source material: PBMCs. The receptors were gathered from a woman aged 60-75 years in good health and CMV-seropositive.

The genes are TRBV7-7 and TRBJ2-5, with TRBD1 as a possible D gene (6 bases). Per germline, CDR1 SSHAT and CDR2 FNYEAQ (reference sequence). The CDR3 extends over 14 amino acids. Between the trimmed V and J ends, which lost 0 bases and 3 bases, there was a span of 8 bases. The CDR3 DNA follows: TGTGCCAGCAGCTTAGCGGGGGCAAAAGAGACCCAGTACTTC. Translated, it gives CASSLAGAKETQYF.

This clone appeared once. The rearrangement joins TRBV5-5 to TRBJ2-7; D remains ambiguous. Looked up from germline, CDR1 is SGHKS and CDR2 is YYEKEE (reference sequence). V lost 4 bases, J lost 1 base, and 12 bases lay in between. The CDR3 runs 14 residues. The chain's CDR3 is CASSPEPISYEQYF. The CDR3 DNA reads TGTGCCAGCAGCCCCGAGCCGATTTCCTACGAGCAGTACTTC.

The chain links TRBV29-1 to TRBJ2-5; perhaps TRBD1 as D (7 bases). The CDR3 totals 17 residues. The germline V gene encodes CDR1 SQVTM and CDR2 ANQGSEA. V lost 6 bases and J lost 1, with 24 bases in between. In DNA, the CDR3 is TGCAGCGTCCGCCGGAGGGCAGGGGGTAACCCCCAAGAGACCCAGTACTTC. It encodes CSVRRRAGGNPQETQYF.

The V and J genes are TRBV18 and TRBJ1-4; 8 bases agree with TRBD1. CDR1 KGHSH and CDR2 LQKENI come from the germline V gene. CDR3 length: 16 amino acids. J gave up 2 bases and V 1 base, and 3 bases lay outside the gene matches. This CDR3 reads CASSPLGQVTNEKLFF. CDR3 DNA: TGTGCCAGCTCACCACTGGGACAGGTCACTAATGAAAAACTGTTTTTT.

The chain is built from TRBV7-8 and TRBJ2-1, with 8 bases that match TRBD2. V lost 7 bases to trimming and J lost 4 bases; unmatched junction nucleotides: 9. Germline V CDR1 and CDR2: SGHVS, FQNEAQ. The CDR3 loop spans 15 amino acids. CDR3 DNA sequence: TGTGCCAGCAACCTGCTAAGCGGGGGTTACAATGAGCAGTTCTTC. This gives the protein CASNLLSGGYNEQFF.

The chain carries TRBV6-5 and TRBJ2-7; 7 bases align to TRBD2. V was pared by 6 bases and J by 3 bases, with 8 bases of the junction left unmatched. Germline CDR1 is MNHEY and CDR2 is SVGAGI. The CDR3 is made up of 14 amino acids. CDR3 residues: CASRRRGVHYEQYF. CDR3 coding DNA: TGTGCCAGCAGGCGCCGGGGGGTCCACTACGAGCAGTACTTC.

The chain uses TRBV27 and TRBJ2-4, with 14 nucleotides matching TRBD2. V lost 5 bases to trimming and J lost 0 bases; unmatched junction nucleotides: 12. This CDR3 has 20 amino acids. The germline V gene encodes CDR1 MNHEY and CDR2 SMNVEV (reference sequence). The CDR3 protein is CASSTLPGLAGELAKNIQYF. The CDR3 nucleotides are TGTGCCAGCAGTACTCTCCCGGGACTAGCGGGGGAGTTAGCCAAAAACATTCAGTACTTC.

The J gene is TRBJ2-2, the V gene TRBV9; 8 bases fit TRBD2. The ends lost 5 bases at V and 5 bases at J; junction bases unmatched: 8. The CDR3 sequence is 15 residues long. Germline CDR1 and CDR2: SGDLS and YYNGEE. In DNA, the CDR3 is TGTGCCAGCAGTACCGGGGGGGGTCGGACCGGGGAGCTGTTTTTT. Translation: CASSTGGGRTGELFF.

The rearrangement links TRBV5-1 to TRBJ1-4, with 7 nucleotides matching TRBD1. V gave up 1 base and J gave up 3 bases; unmatched junction bases: 9. The CDR3 is 17 residues long. Germline-derived CDR1 and CDR2 are SGHRS and YFSETQ. The CDR3 nucleotides are TGCGCCAGCAGCTTGAGTGGAGGGGGCTACTCTAATGAAAAACTGTTTTTT. This gives the protein CASSLSGGGYSNEKLFF.

The chain is built from TRBV6-5 and TRBJ1-1, with D perhaps TRBD1 (6 bases). V dropped 4 bases and J dropped 8 bases, with 8 bases sitting between them. CDR3 length: 11 amino acids. Per germline, CDR1 MNHEY and CDR2 SVGAGI. CDR3 protein: CASSLGTEAFF. The CDR3 DNA reads as TGTGCCAGCAGTTTAGGGACAGAAGCTTTCTTT.

The rearrangement joins TRBV4-1 to TRBJ1-4; tentative D call: TRBD1 (6 bases). Trimming took off 1 base at V and 2 bases at J, with 14 bases between the two ends. CDR1 is MGHRA, CDR2 YSYEKL, per germline. This CDR3 is 17 amino acids long. Here the CDR3 reads CASSQVPPGATNEKLFF. The DNA for the CDR3 is TGCGCCAGCAGCCAAGTTCCTCCAGGGGCTACTAATGAAAAACTGTTTTTT.

The rearrangement joins TRBV18 to TRBJ1-4; D gene ambiguous. V dropped 3 bases and J dropped 8 bases, with 16 bases sitting between them. The CDR3 is made up of 15 amino acids. The germline gives CDR1 KGHSH, CDR2 LQKENI. The CDR3 region is CASSPPGSEGEKLFF. The CDR3 DNA reads as TGTGCCAGCTCACCCCCGGGAAGTGAAGGAGAAAAACTGTTTTTT.

The rearrangement links TRBV12-5 to TRBJ1-2, with D perhaps matching TRBD1 (5 bases). V was pared by 0 bases and J by 0 bases, with 20 bases between. The germline V gene encodes CDR1 LGHNT and CDR2 FRNRAP. This CDR3 contains 19 residues. DNA for the CDR3: TGTGCTAGTGGTTTGGTGACTCGGGGGTTCGTGCAATCTAACTATGGCTACACCTTC. Translating gives CASGLVTRGFVQSNYGYTF.

V and J are TRBV2 and TRBJ1-1; D call uncertain. Per the germline V gene, CDR1 is SNHLY and CDR2 is FYNNEI. The ends were cut back, 2 bases at V and 2 bases at J, with 9 bases in the middle. The CDR3 covers 14 residues. Here the CDR3 reads CASSEMSSNTEAFF. CDR3 DNA: TGTGCCAGCAGTGAAATGAGTAGTAACACTGAAGCTTTCTTT.

This chain uses TRBV27 with TRBJ1-1; 7 bases align to TRBD1. Germline V gene lookup returns CDR1 MNHEY and CDR2 SMNVEV (reference sequence). CDR3 length: 15 residues. J lost 3 bases, V lost 2 bases, and 6 bases had no gene match. CDR3 residues: CASSLATGEDTEAFF. For the CDR3, the DNA is TGTGCCAGCAGTTTAGCCACAGGGGAGGACACTGAAGCTTTCTTT.

Here the CDR3 DNA reads TGTGCCAGCAGCTCTTATGGATCGGGACAGAACAATCAGCCCCAGCATTTT. This encodes CASSSYGSGQNNQPQHF. The gene calls are TRBV11-2 and TRBJ1-5; 7 bases map to TRBD1. Germline CDR1 reads SGHAT; CDR2 reads FQNNGV. The CDR3 consists of 17 residues. The J segment lost 3 bases and the V segment lost 4 bases, leaving 12 bases of the junction unmatched.

The genes are TRBV11-2 and TRBJ1-5, with D perhaps TRBD1 (5 bases). The CDR3 totals 15 residues. CDR1 and CDR2 from the germline V gene are SGHAT and FQNNGV. V shed 1 base and J shed 9 bases, with 16 bases lying between them. Here the CDR3 DNA reads TGTGCCAGCAGCTTAGGCTTCGACAGTCGTCGGCCCCAGCATTTT. Translated, it gives CASSLGFDSRRPQHF.

The chain employs TRBV25-1 and TRBJ1-2; a weak D match, TRBD1 (6 bases). CDR1 is MGHDK, CDR2 SYGVNS, per germline. Trimming removed 2 bases at V and 9 bases at J, with 13 bases between. This CDR3 has 13 residues. This CDR3 is CASSEAGARSYTF. The CDR3 nucleotides read TGTGCCAGCAGTGAAGCAGGGGCCAGGAGCTACACCTTC.

The CDR3: CASMGQEANEQFF. In nucleotides, the CDR3 is TGTGCCTCCATGGGACAGGAGGCCAATGAGCAGTTCTTC. The chain links TRBV6-5 to TRBJ2-1; TRBD1 aligns across 8 bases. CDR1 MNHEY and CDR2 SVGAGI come from the germline V gene. The V and J ends lost 11 bases and 6 bases, in that order; junction bases with no gene match: 9. This CDR3 spans 13 amino acids.

The chain links TRBV21-1 to TRBJ1-3. TRBV21-1 is designated a pseudogene. The CDR3 has 18 residues. The CDR3 sequence is CASSGGADIGYSGNTIYF. Written as DNA, the CDR3 is TGTGCCAGCAGCGGCGGGGCTGACATCGGATACTCTGGAAACACCATATATTTT.

This clone was picked up a small number of times. The chain couples TRBV6-1 to TRBJ2-3, with 8 bases identical to TRBD1. The V segment lost 4 bases and the J segment 5 bases; nucleotides outside the gene matches: 17. From germline, CDR1 is MNHNS and CDR2 SASEGT. This CDR3 contains 18 residues. The CDR3 bases are TGTGCCAGCAGTGGATACCTCCGGGACAGGCTTGTCGGAGATACGCAGTATTTT. Protein sequence: CASSGYLRDRLVGDTQYF.

The chain links TRBV10-3 to TRBJ1-5; maybe TRBD1 (5 bases). Germline lookup yields CDR1 ENHRY and CDR2 SYGVKD. V was pared by 3 bases and J by 0 bases, with 12 bases between. The CDR3 is 16 amino acids. CDR3 coding DNA: TGTGCCATCAGTGATTTCAGGGCAGGTAGCAATCAGCCCCAGCATTTT. It is translated as CAISDFRAGSNQPQHF.

The genes are TRBV27 and TRBJ1-5; 8 positions agree with TRBD1. J lost 0 bases, V lost 8 bases, and 3 bases had no gene match. Germline V gene data show CDR1 as MNHEY and CDR2 as SMNVEV (reference sequence). This CDR3 has 14 residues. The CDR3 sequence is CASRTGYSNQPQHF. The DNA of the CDR3 is TGTGCCAGCCGGACAGGGTATAGCAATCAGCCCCAGCATTTT.

V gene TRBV19 combines with J gene TRBJ1-5, with 9 bases matching TRBD1. Germline lookup yields CDR1 LNHDA and CDR2 SQIVND (reference sequence). The CDR3 has 14 residues. The V segment lost 3 bases and the J segment 4 bases; nucleotides outside the gene matches: 1. DNA of the CDR3: TGTGCCAGTAGTATGGGACAGGGTAATCAGCCCCAGCATTTT. This encodes CASSMGQGNQPQHF.

This clone was recorded a few times. V is TRBV6-5 and J is TRBJ2-2, with 9 nucleotides matching TRBD1. CDR1 MNHEY and CDR2 SVGAGI come from the germline V gene. The CDR3 has 16 residues. V was clipped by 8 bases and J by 5 bases; unmatched bases: 12. The CDR3 bases are TGTGCCAGCCGTTCCGGGACAGGGAAAAATACCGGGGAGCTGTTTTTT. Translating it yields CASRSGTGKNTGELFF.

This rearrangement joins TRBV7-9 to TRBJ1-5; 7 bases are a match to TRBD1. Trimming at V came to 2 bases and at J to 4 bases, leaving 5 bases not matched to a gene. The V gene's germline CDR1 is SEHNR and CDR2 FQNEAQ (reference sequence). This CDR3 contains 15 residues. The CDR3 loop reads CASSLSTGENQPQHF. The CDR3 bases are TGTGCCAGCAGCTTAAGTACAGGGGAAAATCAGCCCCAGCATTTT.

The chain joins TRBV6-5 to TRBJ1-2, with 10 bases aligning to TRBD1. This CDR3 contains 15 residues. Trimming at V came to 4 bases and at J to 4 bases, leaving 6 bases not matched to a gene. CDR1 is MNHEY, CDR2 SVGAGI, per germline. The DNA for the CDR3 is TGTGCCAGCAGTTCCCAGGGACAGGGGCCCTATGGCTACACCTTC. This translates into CASSSQGQGPYGYTF.

This clone was observed a single time. The chain has TRBV11-3 and TRBJ2-7; possibly TRBD1 for D (6 bases). The CDR3 has 15 residues. V was clipped by 5 bases and J by 0 bases, with 14 bases between them. CDR1 SGHNT and CDR2 YENEEA come from the germline V gene. CDR3 nucleotides: TGTGCCAGCAGCCCATCCGGGACATTCTCCTACGAGCAGTACTTC. Encoded protein: CASSPSGTFSYEQYF.

On this clone: The sample holds other DNA sequences that translate to the same CDR3. The chain recombines TRBV5-1 with TRBJ1-1; the match to TRBD1 covers 8 bases. The CDR3 is made up of 12 amino acids. Germline-derived CDR1 and CDR2 are SGHRS and YFSETQ. V lost 3 bases and J lost 8; bases outside the gene matches: 3. The CDR3 region is CASSWGTGEAFF. The DNA of the CDR3 is TGCGCCAGCAGCTGGGGGACAGGAGAAGCTTTCTTT. The full variable domain, rest sourced from reference TRBV5-1 and TRBJ1-1, is KAGVTQTPRYLIKTRGQQVTLSCSPISGHRSVSWYQQTPGQGLQFLFEYFSETQRNKGNFPGRFSGRQFSNSRSEMNVSTLELGDSALYLCASSWGTGEAFFGQGTRLTVV.

The chain recombines TRBV7-2 with TRBJ2-5; tentative D call: TRBD2 (5 bases). Between the trimmed V and J ends, which lost 2 bases and 9 bases, there was a span of 22 bases. In germline, CDR1 is SGHTA, CDR2 FQGNSA. The CDR3 loop spans 16 amino acids. In DNA form, the CDR3 reads TGTGCCAGCAGCTTAAACCTACCCCGTGATTTGAGGGCCCAGTACTTC. It yields the protein CASSLNLPRDLRAQYF.